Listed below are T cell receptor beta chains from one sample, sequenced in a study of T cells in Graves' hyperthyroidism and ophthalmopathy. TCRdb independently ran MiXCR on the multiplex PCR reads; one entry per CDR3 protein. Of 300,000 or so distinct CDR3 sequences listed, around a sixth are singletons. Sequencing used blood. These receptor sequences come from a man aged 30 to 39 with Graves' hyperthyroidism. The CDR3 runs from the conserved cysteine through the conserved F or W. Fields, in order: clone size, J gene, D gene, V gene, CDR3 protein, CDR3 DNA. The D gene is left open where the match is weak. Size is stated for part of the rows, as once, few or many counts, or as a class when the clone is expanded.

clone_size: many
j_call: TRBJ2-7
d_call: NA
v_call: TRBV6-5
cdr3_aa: CASSSGLAGEQYF
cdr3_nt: TGTGCCAGCAGTTCCGGTCTCGCCGGCGAGCAGTACTTC

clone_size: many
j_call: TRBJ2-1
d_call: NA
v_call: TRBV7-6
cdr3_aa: CASSLFVSDNEQFF
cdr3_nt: TGTGCCAGCAGCTTATTCGTCAGCGACAATGAGCAGTTCTTC

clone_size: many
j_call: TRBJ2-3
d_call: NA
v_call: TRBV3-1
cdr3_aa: CASSHPADTQYF
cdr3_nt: TGTGCCAGCAGCCACCCAGCGGATACGCAGTATTTT

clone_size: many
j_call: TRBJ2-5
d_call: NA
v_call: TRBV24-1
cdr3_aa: CATSDPGSDGETQYF
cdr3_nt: TGTGCCACCAGTGATCCAGGGTCTGATGGAGAGACCCAGTACTTC

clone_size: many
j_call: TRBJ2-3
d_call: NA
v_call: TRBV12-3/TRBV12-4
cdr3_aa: CASSLFRDTQYF
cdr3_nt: TGTGCCAGCAGTTTATTCCGAGATACGCAGTATTTT

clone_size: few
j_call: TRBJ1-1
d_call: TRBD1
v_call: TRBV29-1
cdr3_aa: CSVDEGANTEAFF
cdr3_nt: TGCAGCGTTGATGAGGGGGCGAACACTGAAGCTTTCTTT

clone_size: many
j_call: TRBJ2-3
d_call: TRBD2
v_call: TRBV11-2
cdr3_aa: CASSLLAGGNPRDTQYF
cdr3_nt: TGTGCCAGCAGCTTACTAGCGGGAGGCAACCCGAGAGATACGCAGTATTTT

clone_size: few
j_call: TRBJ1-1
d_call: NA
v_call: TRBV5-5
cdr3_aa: CASSPLNTEAFF
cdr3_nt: TGTGCCAGCAGCCCCTTGAACACTGAAGCTTTCTTT

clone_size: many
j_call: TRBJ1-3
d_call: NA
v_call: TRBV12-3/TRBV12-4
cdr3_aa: CASSSLPNSGNTIYF
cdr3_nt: TGTGCCAGCAGCTCGCTCCCTAACTCTGGAAACACCATATATTTT

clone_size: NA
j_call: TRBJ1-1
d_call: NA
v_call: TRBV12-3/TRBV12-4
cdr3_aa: CASSLVYLWSGEAFF
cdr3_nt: TGTGCCAGCAGTTTGGTGTATTTGTGGTCGGGTGAAGCTTTCTTT

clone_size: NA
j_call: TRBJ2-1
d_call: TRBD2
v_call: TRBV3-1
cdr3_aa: CASSQGSLAGPYNEQFF
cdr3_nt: TGTGCCAGCAGCCAAGGTTCCCTAGCGGGTCCTTACAATGAGCAGTTCTTC

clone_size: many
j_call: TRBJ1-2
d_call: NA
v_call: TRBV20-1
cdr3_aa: CSANEVPDYGYTF
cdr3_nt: TGCAGTGCTAATGAGGTGCCAGACTATGGCTACACCTTC

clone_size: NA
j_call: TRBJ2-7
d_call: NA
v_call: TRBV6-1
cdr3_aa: CASSAYDEQYF
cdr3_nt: TGTGCCAGCAGTGCTTACGACGAGCAGTACTTC

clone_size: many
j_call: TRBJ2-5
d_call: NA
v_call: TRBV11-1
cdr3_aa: CASSLWDQETQYF
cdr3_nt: TGTGCCAGCAGCTTGTGGGACCAAGAGACCCAGTACTTC

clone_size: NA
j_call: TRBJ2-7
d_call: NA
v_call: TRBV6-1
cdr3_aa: CASSRDAAYEQYF
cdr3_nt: TGTGCCAGCAGTCGGGACGCGGCCTACGAGCAGTACTTC

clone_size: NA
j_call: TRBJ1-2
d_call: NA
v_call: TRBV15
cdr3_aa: CATSRDPNYGYTF
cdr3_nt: TGTGCCACCAGCAGGGACCCTAACTATGGCTACACCTTC